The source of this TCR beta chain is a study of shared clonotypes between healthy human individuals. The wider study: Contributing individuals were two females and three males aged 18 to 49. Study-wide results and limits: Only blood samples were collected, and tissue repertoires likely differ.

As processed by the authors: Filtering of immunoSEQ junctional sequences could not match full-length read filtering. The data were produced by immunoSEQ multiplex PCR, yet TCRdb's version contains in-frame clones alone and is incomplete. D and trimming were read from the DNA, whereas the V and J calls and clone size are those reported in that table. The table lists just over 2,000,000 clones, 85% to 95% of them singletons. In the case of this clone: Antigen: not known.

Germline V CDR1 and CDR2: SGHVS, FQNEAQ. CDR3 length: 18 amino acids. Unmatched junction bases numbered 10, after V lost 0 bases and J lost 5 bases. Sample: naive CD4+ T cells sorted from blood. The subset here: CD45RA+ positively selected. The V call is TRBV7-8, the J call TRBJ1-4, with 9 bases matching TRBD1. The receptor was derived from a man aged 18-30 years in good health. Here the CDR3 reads CASSLAGQGRRGNEKLFF. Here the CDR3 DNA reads TGTGCCAGCAGCTTAGCGGGACAGGGAAGGAGGGGAAATGAAAAACTGTTTTTT.